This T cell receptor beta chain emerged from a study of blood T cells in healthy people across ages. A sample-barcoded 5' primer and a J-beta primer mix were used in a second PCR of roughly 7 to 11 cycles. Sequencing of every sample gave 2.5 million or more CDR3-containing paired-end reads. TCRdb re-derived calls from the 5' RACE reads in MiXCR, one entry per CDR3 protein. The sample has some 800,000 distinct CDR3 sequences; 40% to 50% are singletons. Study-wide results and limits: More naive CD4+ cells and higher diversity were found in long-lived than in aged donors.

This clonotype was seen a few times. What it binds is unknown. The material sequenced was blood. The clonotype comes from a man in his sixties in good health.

CDR3 DNA sequence: TGCAGTGCTAGAGCTAGCGGGCGTAACTACGAGCAGTACTTC. Translated, it gives CSARASGRNYEQYF. The chain uses TRBV20-1 and TRBJ2-7, with TRBD2 matching over 8 bases. Trimming cost V 1 base and J 3 bases; bases outside gene matches: 5. The CDR3 covers 14 residues. Germline V gene lookup returns CDR1 DFQATT and CDR2 SNEGSKA (reference sequence).